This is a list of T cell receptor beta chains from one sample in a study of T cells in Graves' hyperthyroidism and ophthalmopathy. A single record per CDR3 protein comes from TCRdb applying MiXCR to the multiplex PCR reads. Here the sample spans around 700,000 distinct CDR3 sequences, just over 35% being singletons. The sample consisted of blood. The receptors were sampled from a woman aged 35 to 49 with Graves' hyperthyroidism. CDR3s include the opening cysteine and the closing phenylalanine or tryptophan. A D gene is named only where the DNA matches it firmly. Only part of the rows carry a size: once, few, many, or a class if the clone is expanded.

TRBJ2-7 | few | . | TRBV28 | TGTGCCAGCGGTATCGGGGCCTACGAGCAGTACTTC | CASGIGAYEQYF
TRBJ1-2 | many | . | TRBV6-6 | TGTGCCAGCTACGAAGGGGACTTAGGCTACACCTTC | CASYEGDLGYTF
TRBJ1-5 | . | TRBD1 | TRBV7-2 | TGTGCCAGCAGCATACCCGGGACAGGGAAAAGCAATCAGCCCCAGCATTTT | CASSIPGTGKSNQPQHF
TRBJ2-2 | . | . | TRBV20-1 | TGCAGTGCTAGGGCGGACTCCGGAGGGACCGGGGAGCTGTTTTTT | CSARADSGGTGELFF
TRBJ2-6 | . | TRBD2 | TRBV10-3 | TGTGCCATCAGTGCGACTAGCGGGGCCAACGTCCTGACTTTC | CAISATSGANVLTF
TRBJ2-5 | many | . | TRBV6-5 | TGTGCCAGCAGCAGGGATGGTGGTTCCCAAGAGACCCAGTACTTC | CASSRDGGSQETQYF
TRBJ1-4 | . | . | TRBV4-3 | TGCGCCAGCAGCCGCCTCGGCGGGACCCTTGAAAAACTGTTTTTT | CASSRLGGTLEKLFF
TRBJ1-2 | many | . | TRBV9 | TGTGCCAGCAGCGTGGGCCCCGGGGGCCCTGGGGACTATGGCTACACCTTC | CASSVGPGGPGDYGYTF
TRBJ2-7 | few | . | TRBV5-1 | TGCGCCAGCAGCTTGGTTTTTGGCCCGGGTGGTGAGCAGTACTTC | CASSLVFGPGGEQYF
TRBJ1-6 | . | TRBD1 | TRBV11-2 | TGTGCCAGCAGTTTATCCCCGACAGGGATCAATCGTTCACCCCTCCACTTT | CASSLSPTGINRSPLHF
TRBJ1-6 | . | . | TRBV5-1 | TGTGCCAGCAGCGACGGGGGGACCTTCCTCCACTTT | CASSDGGTFLHF
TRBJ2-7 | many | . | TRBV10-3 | TGTGCCATCAGTGAGTCTGCCAGGGTGGCGGAGCAGTACTTC | CAISESARVAEQYF
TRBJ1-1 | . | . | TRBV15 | TGTGCCACCAGTTGGGAAATGAACACTGAAGCTTTCTTT | CATSWEMNTEAFF
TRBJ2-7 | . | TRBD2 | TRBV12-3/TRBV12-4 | TGTGCCAGCAGCCCCGAAGAGCGGGACTACGATACGCAGTACTTC | CASSPEERDYDTQYF
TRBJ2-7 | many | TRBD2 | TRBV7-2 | TGTGCCAGCAGCTCCCTAGCGGGGAAATACGAGCAGTACTTC | CASSSLAGKYEQYF
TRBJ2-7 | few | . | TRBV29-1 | TGCAGCTCAGGGACGGGGACTTACGAGCAGTACTTC | CSSGTGTYEQYF
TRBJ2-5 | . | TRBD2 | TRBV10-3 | TGTGCCAGCAGCCATAGCGGGGCCCCGCAAGAGACCCAGTACTTC | CASSHSGAPQETQYF
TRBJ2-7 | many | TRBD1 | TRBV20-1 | TGCAGTGCTAGACCGGGACAGGGGGCCTACGAGCAGTACTTC | CSARPGQGAYEQYF
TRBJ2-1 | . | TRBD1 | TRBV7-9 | TGTGCCAGCACCTCCACCGGGACAGGGGGCATCGAGCAGTTCTTC | CASTSTGTGGIEQFF
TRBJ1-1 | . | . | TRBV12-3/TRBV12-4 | TGTGCCAGCAGTATCTCCTTGGTAAACACTGAAGCTTTCTTT | CASSISLVNTEAFF
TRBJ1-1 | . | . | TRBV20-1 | TGCAGCTTGGGGCAGGGACCGAACACTGAAGCTTTCTTT | CSLGQGPNTEAFF
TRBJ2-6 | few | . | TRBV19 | TGTGCCAGTAGTCCCGGAACCAACGTCCTGACTTTC | CASSPGTNVLTF
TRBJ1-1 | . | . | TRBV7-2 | TGTGCCAGCCTCCGGGCGGGGAACACTGAAGCTTTCTTT | CASLRAGNTEAFF
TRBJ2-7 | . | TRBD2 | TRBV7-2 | TGTGCCACCAAGACTAGCGGGCGTTACTACGAGCAGTACTTC | CATKTSGRYYEQYF
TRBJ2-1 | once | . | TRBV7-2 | TGTGCCAGCACCCCCCGGGCTTTCAACAATGAGCAGTTCTTC | CASTPRAFNNEQFF
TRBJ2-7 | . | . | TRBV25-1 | TGTGCCAGCAGCCGGGACAACTTTTCCTACGAGCAGTACTTC | CASSRDNFSYEQYF
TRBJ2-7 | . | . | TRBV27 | TGTGCCAGCAGTTCGGTAGGGTATCGGCATATTGTTCCTTACGAGCAGTACTTC | CASSSVGYRHIVPYEQYF
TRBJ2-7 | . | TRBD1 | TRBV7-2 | TGTGCCAGCAGTTACAACAGGGGACAGCACGAGCAGTACTTC | CASSYNRGQHEQYF
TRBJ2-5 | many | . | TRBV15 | TGTGCCACCAGCAGAGAACCCTCCGGGACCCAGTACTTC | CATSREPSGTQYF
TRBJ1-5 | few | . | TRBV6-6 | TGTGCCAGCAGTATCTGGACTCTTAATCGGCCCCAGCATTTT | CASSIWTLNRPQHF
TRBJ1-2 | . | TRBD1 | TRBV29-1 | TGCAGCGTTACGTCGGGACAGGGAAACTATGGCTACACCTTC | CSVTSGQGNYGYTF
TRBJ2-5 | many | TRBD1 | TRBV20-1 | TGCGTCGCCGGGGACAGGCAAGAGACCCAGTACTTC | CVAGDRQETQYF
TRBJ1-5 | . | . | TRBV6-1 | TGTGCCAGCAGAGTTAAGGAGGGGGTTCAGCCCCAGCATTTT | CASRVKEGVQPQHF
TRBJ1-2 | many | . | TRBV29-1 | TGCAGCGCCACAATCGGGATCAACTATGGCTACACCTTC | CSATIGINYGYTF
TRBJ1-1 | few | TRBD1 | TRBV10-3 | TGTGCCATCAGGAAAACGGGACAGCGAAACACTGAAGCTTTCTTT | CAIRKTGQRNTEAFF
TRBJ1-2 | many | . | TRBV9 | TGTGCCAGCAGCGTCGCCCCCGACTATGGCTACACCTTC | CASSVAPDYGYTF
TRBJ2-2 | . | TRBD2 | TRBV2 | TGTGCCAGCAGTGCCGAGGGACTAGCGGGGGGGAAGAACACCGGGGAGCTGTTTTTT | CASSAEGLAGGKNTGELFF
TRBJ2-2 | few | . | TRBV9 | TGTGCCAGCAGGGCCCCTACGAACACCGGGGAGCTGTTTTTT | CASRAPTNTGELFF
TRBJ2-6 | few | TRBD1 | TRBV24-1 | TGTGCCACCAGTGACCAGACAGGGAGCCGCTTCTCTGGGGCCAACGTCCTGACTTTC | CATSDQTGSRFSGANVLTF
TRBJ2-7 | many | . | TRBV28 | TGTGCCACCAAAGGTTATAGCTCCTACGAGCAGTACTTC | CATKGYSSYEQYF
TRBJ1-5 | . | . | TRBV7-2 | TGTGCCAGCAGCTTAGGCGCGTATAGCAATCGGCCCCAGCATTTT | CASSLGAYSNRPQHF
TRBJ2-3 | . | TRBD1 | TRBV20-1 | TGCAGTGCCAACGTCCGGACAGGGAGCACAGATACGCAGTATTTT | CSANVRTGSTDTQYF
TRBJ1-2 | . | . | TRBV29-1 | TGCAGCGTTGAGGGGAACCGGGGCGGGTACACCTTC | CSVEGNRGGYTF
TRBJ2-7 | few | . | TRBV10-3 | TGTGCCATCAGTGAGTCCGGCCCCTACGAGCAGTACTTC | CAISESGPYEQYF
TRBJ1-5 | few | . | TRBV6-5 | TGTGCCAGCAGTTACTTGCGGGGGAGCAATCAGCCCCAGCATTTT | CASSYLRGSNQPQHF
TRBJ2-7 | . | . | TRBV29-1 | TGCAGCGTTGTGGGGGAAGGCTCCTCCTACGAGCAGTACTTC | CSVVGEGSSYEQYF
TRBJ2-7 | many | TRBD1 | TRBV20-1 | TGCAGTGCAAGGACAGGGGCTAGTAACGAGCAGTACTTC | CSARTGASNEQYF
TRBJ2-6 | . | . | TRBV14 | TGTGCCAGCAGCCTCAGAGGGGGGGCCAACGTCCTGACTTTC | CASSLRGGANVLTF
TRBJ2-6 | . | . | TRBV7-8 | TGTGCCAGCAGTTCCTTTGGGATCTCTGGGGCCAACGTCCTGACTTTC | CASSSFGISGANVLTF
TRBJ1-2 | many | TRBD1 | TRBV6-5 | TGTGCCAGCAGTGCAACGGGACAGGCCGTCGGTGGCTACACCTTC | CASSATGQAVGGYTF
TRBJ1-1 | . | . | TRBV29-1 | TGTGCCTGGAGTAGACCGGGGACGGGATTTACTGAAGCTTTCTTT | CAWSRPGTGFTEAFF
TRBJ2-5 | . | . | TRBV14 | TGTGCCAGCAGCCAAGGGGAGAAAGAGACCCAGTACTTC | CASSQGEKETQYF
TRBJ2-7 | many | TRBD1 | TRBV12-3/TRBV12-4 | TGTGCCAGCAGTGTCGGACAGGTGATGACCTACGAGCAGTACTTC | CASSVGQVMTYEQYF
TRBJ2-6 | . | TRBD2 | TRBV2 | TGTGCCAGCGCTTCCGGGACTAGCGGGATAACCGGGGCCAACGTCCTGACTTTC | CASASGTSGITGANVLTF
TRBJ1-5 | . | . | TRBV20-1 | TGCAGTGCTAGAGGTCCTGAGGGGCCCCAGCATTTT | CSARGPEGPQHF
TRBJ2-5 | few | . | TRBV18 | TGTGCCAGCTCTAATGCGCAACAAGAGACCCAGTACTTC | CASSNAQQETQYF
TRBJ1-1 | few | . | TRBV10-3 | TGTGCCATCAGTGAAGTCAGGGGGAACACTGAAGCTTTCTTT | CAISEVRGNTEAFF
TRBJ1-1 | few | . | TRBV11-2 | TGTGCCAGCAGCCGCGATCTCGCGAACACTGAAGCTTTCTTT | CASSRDLANTEAFF
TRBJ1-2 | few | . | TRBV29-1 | TGCAGCGTTGAAGATGATTTAGGTCAGCGAGGTTATGGCTACACCTTC | CSVEDDLGQRGYGYTF